This T cell receptor beta chain originates from a study of Ad26.COV2.S vaccination and SARS-CoV-2 variants. Study results and limitations: Breadth and depth estimates from TCRs may understate total T cell responses.

This clone has a handful of counts. Antigen: not known. Treatment here: 15 to 20 received Ad26.COV2.S at low or high dose, single or two shots; roughly five received placebo; per-sample allocation not given. Samples were taken on day 63 after the first vaccine or placebo injection. Vaccination used an Ad26 vector expressing Wuhan-strain SARS-CoV-2 spike. TCRdb keeps only in-frame clones here, not all; method: immunoSEQ multiplex PCR. Of about 420,000 clones listed, roughly 90% are singletons. There are 15 residues in the CDR3. Losses at the gene ends were 1 base for V and 7 bases for J; bases not matched to a gene: 9. Germline V gene data show CDR1 as MDHEN and CDR2 as SYDVKM.

This sequence was found in a person between 18 and 59 years old who received the Ad26.COV2.S COVID-19 vaccine or a placebo. The sample here was peripheral blood, taken in a trial of Ad26.COV2.S vaccine versus placebo. J is TRBJ2-7 and V is TRBV28, with 8 bases fitting TRBD2. For the CDR3, the DNA is TGTGCCAGCAGTTTATCCCCTGGACTAGCCGTGGAGCAGTACTTC. This codes for CASSLSPGLAVEQYF.